This is a list of T cell receptor beta chains from one sample in a study of OX40 agonist ivuxolimab in advanced cancers. Profiled with immunoSEQ multiplex PCR; TCRdb holds only in-frame clones, not every one. The data show about 97,000 clones, with roughly nine tenths seen just once and roughly 5.5% held by the top ten. The material sequenced was CD4+ or CD8+ T cells sorted from blood, taken in a trial of the OX40 agonist ivuxolimab. The receptors were sampled from an adult with an advanced solid tumor such as melanoma, head and neck, liver or kidney cancer. CDR3s include the opening cysteine and the closing phenylalanine or tryptophan. The order of the fields is clone size, V gene, D gene, J gene, CDR3 DNA, CDR3 protein. The D gene is left open where the match is weak. Rows give clone size only sometimes, using once, few, many, or a class for an expanded clone.

abundance: NA
v_gene: TRBV4-1
d_gene: TRBD1
j_gene: TRBJ2-5
CDR3nt: TGCGCCAGCAGACTCGGGACAGCCGAAAAAGAGACCCAGTACTTC
CDR3aa: CASRLGTAEKETQYF

abundance: NA
v_gene: TRBV9
d_gene: TRBD1
j_gene: TRBJ1-4
CDR3nt: TGTGCCAGCAGCGTAGGGGGACAGGGCGGAAAACTGTTTTTT
CDR3aa: CASSVGGQGGKLFF

abundance: NA
v_gene: TRBV5-6
d_gene: NA
j_gene: TRBJ1-1
CDR3nt: TGTGTCAGCAGCTTTCGACAGGCTGAAGCTTTCTTT
CDR3aa: CVSSFRQAEAFF

abundance: NA
v_gene: TRBV30
d_gene: TRBD1
j_gene: TRBJ1-1
CDR3nt: TGTGCCTGGAATCCAACAAGGGGGCTGAACACTGAAGCTTTCTTT
CDR3aa: CAWNPTRGLNTEAFF

abundance: NA
v_gene: TRBV5-1
d_gene: NA
j_gene: TRBJ1-1
CDR3nt: TGCGCCAGCAGCTCGGGGCAGGGGATGGGAACTGAAGCTTTCTTT
CDR3aa: CASSSGQGMGTEAFF

abundance: NA
v_gene: TRBV7-6
d_gene: TRBD2
j_gene: TRBJ2-1
CDR3nt: TGTGCCAGCAGCGTCCGGGAGCGGGAACTCTTCTACAATGAGCAGTTCTTC
CDR3aa: CASSVRERELFYNEQFF

abundance: once
v_gene: TRBV4-1
d_gene: NA
j_gene: TRBJ1-2
CDR3nt: TGCGCCAGCAGCCAAGTGGGGAGTCTACTAACTGGGGGCTACACCTTC
CDR3aa: CASSQVGSLLTGGYTF

abundance: NA
v_gene: TRBV7-8
d_gene: NA
j_gene: TRBJ2-1
CDR3nt: TGTGCCAGCAGCTTAGCGGGGCGAGGAGGGGCTGAGCAGTTCTTC
CDR3aa: CASSLAGRGGAEQFF

abundance: NA
v_gene: TRBV19
d_gene: NA
j_gene: TRBJ2-2
CDR3nt: TGTGCCAGTAGTCGAATAGATGGAGCCGGGGAGCTGTTTTTT
CDR3aa: CASSRIDGAGELFF

abundance: NA
v_gene: TRBV29-1
d_gene: NA
j_gene: TRBJ1-2
CDR3nt: TGCAGCGTCCCTCGGGGGGGGTATGATGGCTACACCTTC
CDR3aa: CSVPRGGYDGYTF

abundance: NA
v_gene: TRBV5-6
d_gene: TRBD2
j_gene: TRBJ2-7
CDR3nt: TGTGCCAGCAGCTTGGCAGCGGGGTTCTCCTACGAGCAGTACTTC
CDR3aa: CASSLAAGFSYEQYF

abundance: NA
v_gene: TRBV6-1
d_gene: TRBD2
j_gene: TRBJ2-7
CDR3nt: TGTGCCAGCAGTGAAGCCACAAGCGGGGGGGCTCAGTACGAGCAGTACTTC
CDR3aa: CASSEATSGGAQYEQYF

abundance: NA
v_gene: TRBV6-5
d_gene: TRBD1
j_gene: TRBJ1-2
CDR3nt: TGTGCCAGCAGCACAGGGGACAGCTCTAACTATGGCTACACCTTC
CDR3aa: CASSTGDSSNYGYTF

abundance: NA
v_gene: TRBV18
d_gene: NA
j_gene: TRBJ2-7
CDR3nt: TGTGCCAGCTCACCTAGACAAGCCGAGCAGTACTTC
CDR3aa: CASSPRQAEQYF

abundance: NA
v_gene: TRBV11-1
d_gene: NA
j_gene: TRBJ1-1
CDR3nt: TGTGCCAGCACCCTTACAGGGACTGAAGCTTTCTTT
CDR3aa: CASTLTGTEAFF

abundance: NA
v_gene: TRBV5-1
d_gene: TRBD1
j_gene: TRBJ1-5
CDR3nt: TGCGCCAGCAGCTTGACGACAGGGGCTCAACAGCCCCAGCATTTT
CDR3aa: CASSLTTGAQQPQHF

abundance: few
v_gene: TRBV7-9
d_gene: NA
j_gene: TRBJ1-2
CDR3nt: TGTGCCAGCAGCTTAGCCGGTCCCCTTGGCTACACCTTC
CDR3aa: CASSLAGPLGYTF

abundance: NA
v_gene: TRBV7-2
d_gene: NA
j_gene: TRBJ1-2
CDR3nt: TGTGCCAGCAGCCGATCCGAGGCCAACTATGGCTACACCTTC
CDR3aa: CASSRSEANYGYTF

abundance: NA
v_gene: TRBV11-1
d_gene: NA
j_gene: TRBJ2-4
CDR3nt: TGTGCCAGCAGCTTAGCCAAAAACATTCAGTACTTC
CDR3aa: CASSLAKNIQYF

abundance: NA
v_gene: TRBV5-1
d_gene: NA
j_gene: TRBJ2-1
CDR3nt: TGCGCCAGCAATCCCGGTAGCAGCAATGAGCAGTTCTTC
CDR3aa: CASNPGSSNEQFF

abundance: NA
v_gene: TRBV30
d_gene: NA
j_gene: TRBJ1-5
CDR3nt: TGTGCCTGGAGTGCCGACAGCAATCAGCCCCAGCATTTT
CDR3aa: CAWSADSNQPQHF

abundance: NA
v_gene: TRBV29-1
d_gene: TRBD1
j_gene: TRBJ1-2
CDR3nt: TGCAGCGTTAATTTTCCCCTCGGACAGGACGGCTACACCTTC
CDR3aa: CSVNFPLGQDGYTF

abundance: once
v_gene: TRBV9
d_gene: NA
j_gene: TRBJ1-6
CDR3nt: TGTGCCAGCACCTCGGGCTATAATTCACCCCTCCACTTT
CDR3aa: CASTSGYNSPLHF